Listed here are 17 T cell receptor beta chains from one sample, sequenced in a study of beta chain features in type 1 diabetes. Reverse transcription of all isolated RNA meant that expressed TCRB transcripts were sequenced. Clones were sequenced by immunoSEQ multiplex PCR, and TCRdb holds only the in-frame ones, with some missing. The sample lists about 260,000 clones, around 68% occurring once. Sequencing was performed on naive CD4+ T cells from blood. Receptors were obtained from a man aged 30 to 39 in good health.

The rearrangement uses TRBV14 and TRBJ2-5; TRBD1 or TRBD2 may be the D gene (5 bases each). This CDR3 region has 16 residues. CDR1 is SGHDN, CDR2 FVKESK, per germline. Trimming stripped 6 bases from V and 7 bases from J, with 24 bases between. The CDR3 is CASRRTGTQKGGTQYF. The DNA for the CDR3 is TGTGCCAGCAGACGAACCGGGACCCAAAAAGGAGGGACCCAGTACTTC.

The J gene is TRBJ2-1, the V gene TRBV11-3; no reliable D call. In germline, CDR1 is SGHNT, CDR2 YENEEA. Trimming stripped 0 bases from V and 2 bases from J, with 14 bases between. This CDR3 has 17 amino acids. CDR3 DNA: TGTGCCAGCAGCTTAGAACATCCTCTGAGCACCTACAATGAGCAGTTCTTC. This gives the protein CASSLEHPLSTYNEQFF.

The chain links TRBV5-6 to TRBJ1-6; D is perhaps TRBD1 (5 bases). CDR3 length: 15 residues. The germline V and J ends were trimmed by 4 bases and 9 bases, with 17 bases remaining between them. CDR1 is SGHDT and CDR2 is YYEEEE in the germline V gene. CDR3 DNA sequence: TGTGCCAGCAGCCCCTCCACAGGAAGGGGTTCACCCCTCCACTTT. This codes for CASSPSTGRGSPLHF.

In this sample, this clone turned up a few times. The rearrangement joins TRBV2 to TRBJ2-5, with TRBD2 matching 8 bases. Per the germline V gene, CDR1 is SNHLY and CDR2 is FYNNEI. The CDR3 totals 13 residues. V dropped 10 bases and J dropped 3; count of bases not matched to a gene: 7. The CDR3 protein is CATVPGLEETQYF. CDR3 DNA sequence: TGTGCCACCGTACCGGGACTAGAAGAGACCCAGTACTTC.

This chain uses TRBV29-1 with TRBJ2-1; maybe TRBD2 (5 bases). The V end was cut by 4 bases, the J end by 7 bases, with 14 bases between. This CDR3 spans 13 amino acids. Germline V gene data show CDR1 as SQVTM and CDR2 as ANQGSEA. The CDR3, as DNA: TGCAGCGTTGTGAGAGACTACCAAAATGAGCAGTTCTTC. Protein product: CSVVRDYQNEQFF.

There are a few counts of this clone. The chain has TRBV11-2 and TRBJ2-1; 7 bases line up with TRBD2. The V and J ends lost 5 bases and 10 bases, in that order; junction bases with no gene match: 2. Germline V CDR1 and CDR2: SGHAT, FQNNGV. The CDR3 runs to 11 residues. The CDR3 here is CASSAGVEQFF. The CDR3 bases are TGTGCCAGCAGCGCGGGAGTGGAGCAGTTCTTC.

This chain connects TRBV30 to TRBJ2-3; 8 nucleotides line up with TRBD2. Per the germline V gene, CDR1 is GTSNPN and CDR2 is SVGIG (reference sequence). The CDR3 is 16 residues long. J lost 0 bases, V lost 3 bases, and 8 bases had no gene match. The CDR3 loop reads CAWSLGGALSTDTQYF. The CDR3 coding sequence is TGTGCCTGGAGCCTCGGGGGGGCACTTAGCACAGATACGCAGTATTTT.

The CDR3: CASSLSPSLNYGYTF. The CDR3 nucleotides read TGCGCCAGCAGCTTGTCCCCGAGCCTGAACTATGGCTACACCTTC. This chain uses TRBV5-1 with TRBJ1-2; D ambiguous. CDR3 length: 15 amino acids. Deletions cut 1 base from V and 2 bases from J, with 12 bases between. CDR1 is SGHRS and CDR2 is YFSETQ in the germline V gene. Using reference TRBV5-1 and TRBJ1-2 for the parts outside the CDR3, the full variable domain is KAGVTQTPRYLIKTRGQQVTLSCSPISGHRSVSWYQQTPGQGLQFLFEYFSETQRNKGNFPGRFSGRQFSNSRSEMNVSTLELGDSALYLCASSLSPSLNYGYTFGSGTRLTVV.

In its sample, this clone was seen a few times. J is TRBJ2-6 and V is TRBV25-1, with D unresolved. Germline lookup yields CDR1 MGHDK and CDR2 SYGVNS. The CDR3 has 16 residues. Trimming stripped 0 bases from V and 0 bases from J, with 6 bases between. CDR3 in amino acids: CASSEYISSGANVLTF. Written as DNA, the CDR3 is TGTGCCAGCAGTGAATACATATCCTCTGGGGCCAACGTCCTGACTTTC.

This chain links TRBV2 with TRBJ2-1; D unresolved. The V gene's germline CDR1 is SNHLY and CDR2 FYNNEI. This CDR3 is built from 12 residues. The V end was cut by 6 bases, the J end by 12 bases, with 15 bases between. The CDR3 DNA reads as TGTGCCAGCAGGGAAAAGCTGATAGGGCAGTTCTTC. Translation gives CASREKLIGQFF.

With regard to this clone: Other DNA variants within this sample encode the same CDR3. The V call is TRBV29-1, the J call TRBJ2-7; TRBD1 aligns across 9 bases. This CDR3 region has 12 residues. J lost 4 bases, V lost 6 bases, and 4 bases had no gene match. In germline, CDR1 is SQVTM, CDR2 ANQGSEA. The DNA for the CDR3 is TGCAGCGTGAGGACAGGGGATTACGAGCAGTACTTC. As protein: CSVRTGDYEQYF.

This clone was found a few times. The V gene is TRBV2, the J gene TRBJ1-2; unclear D gene. Trimming took 6 bases from V and 4 from J, leaving 15 bases between them. CDR1 is SNHLY, CDR2 FYNNEI, per germline. The length of the CDR3 is 14 residues. DNA for the CDR3: TGTGCCAGCAGGCAAGGGCTGGGAGGCTATGGCTACACCTTC. Amino acid sequence: CASRQGLGGYGYTF.

The chain couples TRBV30 to TRBJ2-1; no definite D call. The V end was cut by 2 bases, the J end by 3 bases, with 8 bases between. CDR1 and CDR2 (germline): GTSNPN, SVGIG (reference sequence). This CDR3 spans 13 amino acids. The CDR3 DNA sequence: TGTGCCTGGAGTCCTACCTACTACAATGAGCAGTTCTTC. Translation: CAWSPTYYNEQFF. The full variable domain, its missing parts supplied by reference TRBV30 and TRBJ2-1, is SQTIHQWPATLVQPVGSPLSLECTVEGTSNPNLYWYRQAAGRGLQLLFYSVGIGQISSEVPQNLSASRPQDRQFILSSKKLLLSDSGFYLCAWSPTYYNEQFFGPGTRLTVL.

The chain employs TRBV9 and TRBJ2-7, with D possibly matching TRBD1 (7 bases). V was clipped by 3 bases and J by 3 bases, with 16 bases between them. Germline V gene sequence: CDR1 SGDLS, CDR2 YYNGEE. This CDR3 contains 15 residues. The CDR3 loop reads CASSGGGGRFYEQYF. CDR3 DNA: TGTGCCAGCAGCGGAGGAGGGGGCAGGTTCTACGAGCAGTACTTC.

This clone turned up a few times. The chain couples TRBV29-1 to TRBJ2-3; 9 nucleotides align to TRBD2. With V trimmed by 2 bases and J by 2 bases, 8 bases remained unmatched. CDR3 length: 16 amino acids. Germline CDR1 and CDR2: SQVTM and ANQGSEA. The CDR3 DNA is TGCAGCGTTGAAACTCTAGCGGGGCCCCACACAGATACGCAGTATTTT. Encoded protein: CSVETLAGPHTDTQYF.

The rearrangement uses TRBV20-1 and TRBJ2-5; D unresolved. Trimming pared 2 bases from V and 5 bases from J, leaving 6 bases between. CDR1 and CDR2 from the germline V gene are DFQATT and SNEGSKA (reference sequence). There are 11 residues in the CDR3. CDR3 protein: CSARQYETQYF. The CDR3 DNA follows: TGCAGTGCTAGACAATACGAGACCCAGTACTTC.

This clone has only one observation. The V gene is TRBV30, the J gene TRBJ2-6; no clear D gene. This CDR3 contains 13 residues. Trimming shortened V by 7 bases and J by 0 bases, and 7 bases separated the two germline ends. From germline, CDR1 is GTSNPN and CDR2 SVGIG (reference sequence). CDR3 in amino acids: CASAISGANVLTF. As DNA, the CDR3 is TGTGCCTCAGCCATCTCTGGGGCCAACGTCCTGACTTTC.